The 19 T cell receptor beta chains presented below share a single source sample, sequenced in a study of blood T cell repertoires in COVID-19. TCRdb keeps only in-frame clones here, not all; method: immunoSEQ multiplex PCR. Of 130,000 to 150,000 clones in the sample, around 80% are singletons; the top ten hold around 6.7%. What was sequenced was peripheral blood. All receptors come from a woman in her forties or fifties in a cohort sampled during active or convalescent COVID-19.

The rearrangement uses TRBV18 and TRBJ2-2, with 7 bases lining up with TRBD1. The CDR3 runs 14 residues. Germline V gene data show CDR1 as KGHSH and CDR2 as LQKENI. V was clipped by 3 bases and J by 6 bases; unmatched bases: 4. The CDR3 region has the DNA TGTGCCAGCTCACCGGGACAGTCCTCCGGGGAGCTGTTTTTT. As protein: CASSPGQSSGELFF.

The sample holds a few counts of this clone. The chain is built from TRBV6-2 or TRBV6-3 and TRBJ1-2; TRBD1 agrees at 8 bases. The CDR3 has 13 amino acids. V was pared by 6 bases and J by 8 bases, with 8 bases of the junction left unmatched. Germline assignment: CDR1 MNHEY and CDR2 SVGEGT. CDR3 nucleotide sequence: TGTGCCAGCAGCCTCGGACAGGGACGAGGCTACACCTTC. Its protein is CASSLGQGRGYTF.

This CDR3 reads CASSISGPSYEQYF. The CDR3 DNA reads as TGTGCCAGCAGCATTAGCGGGCCCTCCTACGAGCAGTACTTC. The chain has TRBV2 and TRBJ2-7; TRBD2 matches at 7 bases. The CDR3 is 14 residues long. Trimming at V came to 6 bases and at J to 0 bases, leaving 5 bases not matched to a gene. Germline V gene sequence: CDR1 SNHLY, CDR2 FYNNEI.

The chain is built from TRBV6-1 and TRBJ1-4; D is possibly TRBD1 (5 bases). The CDR3 spans 15 residues. Per germline, CDR1 MNHNS and CDR2 SASEGT. Deletions cut 1 base from V and 8 bases from J, with 14 bases between. CDR3 nucleotides: TGTGCCAGCAGTGAAGTGGGGGGGAGTGGAGAAAAACTGTTTTTT. Its protein product is CASSEVGGSGEKLFF.

V is TRBV4-1 and J is TRBJ2-5; 7 bases map to TRBD1. After removal of 7 bases from V and 7 bases from J, the junction contained 18 bases not matched to a gene. CDR3 length: 16 residues. The germline CDR1 and CDR2 sequences are MGHRA and YSYEKL. CDR3: CASTRTGALTSGTQYF. For the CDR3, the DNA is TGCGCCAGCACCAGAACAGGGGCGTTAACCTCGGGGACCCAGTACTTC.

The CDR3 loop is CAWSVDAGHSLGEQYF. CDR3 DNA: TGTGCCTGGAGTGTAGATGCGGGGCACAGCCTGGGGGAGCAGTACTTC. The rearrangement uses TRBV30 and TRBJ2-7; possibly TRBD2 for D (6 bases). The CDR3 consists of 16 residues. Germline CDR1 and CDR2: GTSNPN and SVGIG (reference sequence). Trimming pared 0 bases from V and 7 bases from J, leaving 22 bases between.

V usage is TRBV6-5 and J usage is TRBJ2-7; 8 bases line up with TRBD1. The CDR3 is made up of 14 amino acids. Trimming took 6 bases from V and 6 from J; bases not matched to a gene: 10. The germline gives CDR1 MNHEY, CDR2 SVGAGI. The CDR3 here is CASRNPAGGGEQYF. The DNA of the CDR3 is TGTGCCAGCAGAAATCCTGCAGGGGGCGGCGAGCAGTACTTC.

This chain uses TRBV5-1 with TRBJ2-7; TRBD2 might be the D (5 bases). V lost 4 bases to trimming and J lost 3 bases, with 11 bases between them. The CDR3 is 13 residues long. CDR1 SGHRS and CDR2 YFSETQ come from the germline V gene. Here the CDR3 reads CASSRTGDYEQYF. As DNA, the CDR3 is TGCGCCAGCAGCCGGACTGGGGACTACGAGCAGTACTTC.

The V call is TRBV11-3, the J call TRBJ2-2; TRBD2 aligns across 8 bases. Germline V CDR1 and CDR2: SGHNT, YENEEA. Germline trimming cut 5 bases from V and 6 bases from J; bases unmatched to any gene: 11. The CDR3 is made up of 16 amino acids. In DNA form, the CDR3 reads TGTGCCAGCAGCCTCAGGCTCGGGAGGGTGTCCGGGGAGCTGTTTTTT. Translation: CASSLRLGRVSGELFF.

This clone was found once. The V and J genes are TRBV30 and TRBJ2-7; unclear D gene. The V gene's germline CDR1 is GTSNPN and CDR2 SVGIG (reference sequence). V was clipped by 0 bases and J by 4 bases, with 7 bases between them. This CDR3 contains 12 residues. CDR3 sequence: CAWSVQSYEQYF. As DNA, the CDR3 is TGTGCCTGGAGTGTACAGTCTTACGAGCAGTACTTC.

This clone was seen a few times. The V gene is TRBV25-1, the J gene TRBJ1-1; possible D gene TRBD1, 5 bases. Trimming stripped 2 bases from V and 4 bases from J, with 11 bases between. Per the germline V gene, CDR1 is MGHDK and CDR2 is SYGVNS. The CDR3 has 14 residues. CDR3: CASSEGQGGTEAFF. The DNA for the CDR3 is TGTGCCAGCAGTGAAGGGCAGGGAGGCACTGAAGCTTTCTTT.

This sequence joins TRBV6-5 and TRBJ1-4; 9 bases agree with TRBD1. This CDR3 spans 14 amino acids. Per the germline V gene, CDR1 is MNHEY and CDR2 is SVGAGI. Trimming took 6 bases from V and 6 from J; bases not matched to a gene: 5. CDR3 in DNA: TGTGCCAGCAGCTTACAGGGGGCAGATGAAAAACTGTTTTTT. Protein sequence: CASSLQGADEKLFF.

This sequence joins TRBV3-1 (or the pseudogene TRBV3-2) and TRBJ2-1, with 11 bases aligning to TRBD2. The CDR3 has 14 residues. J gave up 12 bases and V 0 bases, and 4 bases lay outside the gene matches. Germline V gene data show CDR1 as LGHDT and CDR2 as YNNKEL (reference sequence). CDR3 sequence (DNA): TGTGCCAGCAGCCAAGATCTAGCGGGGGGAACGCAGTTCTTC. Encoded protein: CASSQDLAGGTQFF.

CDR3 amino acids: CASSQDRHRQETQYF. The DNA for the CDR3 is TGCGCCAGCAGCCAAGATCGGCACAGACAAGAGACCCAGTACTTC. The chain recombines TRBV4-3 with TRBJ2-5; no firm D call. V was shortened by 0 bases and J by 2 bases, with 10 bases between the two germline ends. The germline V gene encodes CDR1 LGHNA and CDR2 YSLEER. CDR3 size: 15 residues.

The chain recombines TRBV2 with TRBJ2-5, with D uncertain. V lost 8 bases to trimming and J lost 1 base, with 8 bases between them. The CDR3 extends over 12 amino acids. Germline CDR1 SNHLY, CDR2 FYNNEI. The CDR3 coding sequence is TGTGCCAGCGGCGGCCTCCAAGAGACCCAGTACTTC. This codes for CASGGLQETQYF. Filled out from reference TRBV2 and TRBJ2-5, the complete variable domain reads EPEVTQTPSHQVTQMGQEVILRCVPISNHLYFYWYRQILGQKVEFLVSFYNNEISEKSEIFDDQFSVERPDGSNFTLKIRSTKLEDSAMYFCASGGLQETQYFGPGTRLLVL.

This clone was recorded only once. The V call is TRBV6-6, the J call TRBJ1-3; 11 bases map to TRBD1. V lost 6 bases and J lost 3; bases outside the gene matches: 7. Germline CDR1 MNHNY, CDR2 SVGAGI (reference sequence). The CDR3 sequence is 16 residues long. The CDR3 here is CASRPPGTGGGNTIYF. CDR3 DNA sequence: TGTGCCAGCAGACCCCCCGGGACAGGGGGTGGAAACACCATATATTTT.

This chain connects TRBV18 to TRBJ1-3; D is unresolved. Germline-derived CDR1 and CDR2 are KGHSH and LQKENI. The V end was cut by 2 bases, the J end by 0 bases, with 11 bases between. CDR3 length: 16 amino acids. The CDR3 region has the DNA TGTGCCAGCTCACCAGCACTTATTCGCTCTGGAAACACCATATATTTT. This encodes CASSPALIRSGNTIYF.

The genes are TRBV6-5 and TRBJ1-2; 7 bases align to TRBD1. The ends lost 2 bases at V and 5 bases at J; junction bases unmatched: 5. The germline V gene has CDR1 MNHEY and CDR2 SVGAGI. CDR3 length: 14 residues. DNA of the CDR3: TGTGCCAGCAGTTACAATTCAGGGGGATATGGCTACACCTTC. Its translation is CASSYNSGGYGYTF.

The V and J genes are TRBV19 and TRBJ2-5, with D possibly TRBD1 on 6 matching bases. The CDR3 contains 16 residues. The germline V gene encodes CDR1 LNHDA and CDR2 SQIVND (reference sequence). V dropped 4 bases and J dropped 5 bases, with 20 bases sitting between them. The CDR3 sequence is CASSKLRDKTLETQYF. CDR3 DNA: TGTGCCAGTAGTAAACTCCGGGACAAGACCTTGGAGACCCAGTACTTC.